This entry features one T cell receptor beta chain sequence. This may stem from a read error, because a much larger clone lies one nucleotide away. The data were taken from a study of T cells in Graves' hyperthyroidism and ophthalmopathy. From RNA transcripts, TCR beta CDR3 regions were amplified. The primer set for the first-round RT-PCR of the TCR CDR3 was HTBI. MiXCR, run by TCRdb on the multiplex PCR reads, gives a single entry per CDR3 protein. This repertoire shows approximately 510,000 distinct CDR3 sequences, around 43% found once; its top ten account for roughly 45%. Uncontrolled infection, other autoimmune disease, pregnancy or lactation disqualified patients from enrolment. Germline V CDR1 and CDR2: SNHLY, FYNNEI. CDR3 size: 12 residues.

The sequencing sample was made of peripheral blood or thyroid tissue (not recorded which). This receptor was identified in an adult woman with Graves' disease, either hyperthyroidism or ophthalmopathy (not recorded which). V usage is TRBV2 and J usage is TRBJ1-1, with D unresolved. The CDR3 DNA sequence: TGTGCCAGCAGTTCGACGAACACTGAAGCTCTCTTT. Translation: CASSSTNTEALF.